The TCR beta chain described here comes from a study of TIL therapy for anti-PD-1-resistant metastatic lung cancer. Study information: Tumors carried a median about 1.5 non-synonymous mutations per megabase. Study-level results: TIL clonotype persistence in blood showed no apparent association with response. This highly selected cohort may not generalize to typical lung cancer patients.

The time point here: pre-treatment sample, taken before nivolumab and TIL therapy. In regard to this clone: The target antigen is unknown.

The CDR3 loop spans 14 amino acids. The libraries were made with immunoSEQ v3. Each library reached 1.5 million to 2.5 million read pairs, or roughly 5-6.5 million at deep level. Measured with immunoSEQ multiplex PCR; TCRdb has only the in-frame clones, and not every one. Among fewer than 40,000 clones listed, about 80% were seen once. The V gene is TRBV21-1, the J gene TRBJ2-7; TRBD2 was called by the table and not checked on the DNA. TRBV21-1 is tagged as a pseudogene. The sequence was collected from a woman aged 30-79 years with non-small cell lung cancer. The sequencing used blood, collected at baseline. In DNA form, the CDR3 reads TGTGCCAGCGCCCTTACTCGGGAAGCGGGCGAGCAGTACTTC. Its translation is CASALTREAGEQYF.